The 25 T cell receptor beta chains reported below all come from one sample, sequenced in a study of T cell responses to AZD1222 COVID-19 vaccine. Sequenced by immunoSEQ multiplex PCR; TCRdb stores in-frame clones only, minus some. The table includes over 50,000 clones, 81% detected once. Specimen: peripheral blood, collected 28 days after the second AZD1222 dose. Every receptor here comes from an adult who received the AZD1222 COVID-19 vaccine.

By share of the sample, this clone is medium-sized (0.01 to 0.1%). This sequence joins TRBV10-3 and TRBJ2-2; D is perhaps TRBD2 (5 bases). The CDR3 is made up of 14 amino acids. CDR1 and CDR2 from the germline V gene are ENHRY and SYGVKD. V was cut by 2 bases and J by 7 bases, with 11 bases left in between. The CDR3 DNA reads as TGTGCCATCAGTGAGATACGAGGAGGCGGGGAGCTGTTTTTT. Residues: CAISEIRGGGELFF.

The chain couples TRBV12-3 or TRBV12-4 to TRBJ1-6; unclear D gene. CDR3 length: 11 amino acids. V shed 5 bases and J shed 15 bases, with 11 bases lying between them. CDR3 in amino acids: CASSVTPLLHF. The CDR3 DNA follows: TGTGCCAGCAGTGTGACCCCGCTCCTCCACTTT.

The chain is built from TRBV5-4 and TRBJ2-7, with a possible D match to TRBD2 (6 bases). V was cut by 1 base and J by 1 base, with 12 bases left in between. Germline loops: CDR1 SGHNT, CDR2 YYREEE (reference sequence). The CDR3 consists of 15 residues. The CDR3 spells CASSLNAGTSYEQYF. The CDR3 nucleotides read TGTGCCAGCAGCTTGAATGCGGGAACATCCTACGAGCAGTACTTC.

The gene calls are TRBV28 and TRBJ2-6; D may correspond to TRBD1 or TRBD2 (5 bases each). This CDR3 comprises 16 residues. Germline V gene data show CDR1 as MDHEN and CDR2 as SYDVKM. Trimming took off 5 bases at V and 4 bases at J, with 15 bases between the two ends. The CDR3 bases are TGTGCCAGCAGTCTACTCCGGGGCGCCGGGGCCAACGTCCTGACTTTC. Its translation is CASSLLRGAGANVLTF.

The CDR3 nucleotides read TGTGCCAGCAGCTCGGGGGCGAACACCGGGGAGCTGTTTTTT. This gives the protein CASSSGANTGELFF. This rearrangement joins TRBV7-3 to TRBJ2-2; weak D call: TRBD2 (6 bases). The CDR3 is made up of 14 amino acids. Per germline, CDR1 SGHTA and CDR2 FQGTGA. The ends were cut back, 4 bases at V and 0 bases at J, with 6 bases in the middle.

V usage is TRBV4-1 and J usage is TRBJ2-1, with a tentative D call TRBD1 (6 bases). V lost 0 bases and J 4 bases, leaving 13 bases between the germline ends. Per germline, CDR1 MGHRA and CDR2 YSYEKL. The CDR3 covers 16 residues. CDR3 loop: CASSQEGAGTYNEQFF. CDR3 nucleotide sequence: TGCGCCAGCAGCCAAGAGGGGGCGGGTACATACAATGAGCAGTTCTTC.

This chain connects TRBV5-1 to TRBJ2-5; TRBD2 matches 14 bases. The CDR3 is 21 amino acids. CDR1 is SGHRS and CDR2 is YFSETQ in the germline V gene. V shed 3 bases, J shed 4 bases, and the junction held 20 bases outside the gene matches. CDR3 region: CASSSEIALGTSGRGGETQYF. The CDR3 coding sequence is TGCGCCAGCAGCTCGGAGATAGCTTTGGGGACTAGCGGGAGAGGGGGAGAGACCCAGTACTTC.

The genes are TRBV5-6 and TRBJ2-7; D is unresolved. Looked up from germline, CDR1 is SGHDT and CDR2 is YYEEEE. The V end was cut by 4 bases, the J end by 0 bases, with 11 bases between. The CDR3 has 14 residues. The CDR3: CASSHKTFSYEQYF. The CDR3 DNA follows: TGTGCCAGCAGCCACAAGACATTCTCCTACGAGCAGTACTTC.

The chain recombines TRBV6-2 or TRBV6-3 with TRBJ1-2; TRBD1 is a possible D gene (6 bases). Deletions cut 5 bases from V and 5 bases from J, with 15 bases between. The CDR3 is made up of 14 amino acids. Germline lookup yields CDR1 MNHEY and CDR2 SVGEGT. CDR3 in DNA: TGTGCCAGCAGTGCCTCCGGGACACTTTATGGCTACACCTTC. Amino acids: CASSASGTLYGYTF.

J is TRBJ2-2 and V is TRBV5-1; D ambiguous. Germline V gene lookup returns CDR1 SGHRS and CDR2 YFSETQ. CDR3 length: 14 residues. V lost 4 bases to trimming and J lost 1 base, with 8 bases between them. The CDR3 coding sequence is TGCGCCAGCAGCAACACAGAGAACACCGGGGAGCTGTTTTTT. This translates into CASSNTENTGELFF.

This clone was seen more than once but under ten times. CDR3 nucleotides: TGTGCCAGCAGCTTACAGGACAGGGGCGCTAACACCGGGGAGCTGTTTTTT. Amino acid sequence: CASSLQDRGANTGELFF. The chain links TRBV9 to TRBJ2-2; 9 nucleotides agree with TRBD1. CDR1 is SGDLS, CDR2 YYNGEE, per germline. This CDR3 comprises 17 residues. J gave up 2 bases and V 4 bases, and 9 bases lay outside the gene matches.

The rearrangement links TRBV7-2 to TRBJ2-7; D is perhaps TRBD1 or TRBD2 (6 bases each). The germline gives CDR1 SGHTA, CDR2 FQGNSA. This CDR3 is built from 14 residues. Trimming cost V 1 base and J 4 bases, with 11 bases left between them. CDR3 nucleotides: TGTGCCAGCAGCTTAGAAGGGGGGAGGTACGAGCAGTACTTC. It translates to CASSLEGGRYEQYF.

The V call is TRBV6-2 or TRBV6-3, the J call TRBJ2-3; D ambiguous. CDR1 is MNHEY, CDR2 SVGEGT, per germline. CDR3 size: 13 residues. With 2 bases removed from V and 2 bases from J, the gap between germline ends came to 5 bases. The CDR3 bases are TGTGCCAGCAGTTACGAGCTCACAGATACGCAGTATTTT. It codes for CASSYELTDTQYF.

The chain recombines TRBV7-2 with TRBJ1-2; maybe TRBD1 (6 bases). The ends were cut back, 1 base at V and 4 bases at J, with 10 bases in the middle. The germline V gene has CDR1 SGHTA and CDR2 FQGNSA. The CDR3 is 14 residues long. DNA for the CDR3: TGTGCCAGCAGCTTAGAAGGGGGGGGCTATGGCTACACCTTC. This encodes CASSLEGGGYGYTF.

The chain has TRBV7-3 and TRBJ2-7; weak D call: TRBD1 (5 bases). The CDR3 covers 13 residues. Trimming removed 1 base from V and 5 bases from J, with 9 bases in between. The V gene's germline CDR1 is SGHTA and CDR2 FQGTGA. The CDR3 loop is CASSLIRGNEQYF. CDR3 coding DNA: TGTGCCAGCAGCTTAATTAGGGGAAACGAGCAGTACTTC.

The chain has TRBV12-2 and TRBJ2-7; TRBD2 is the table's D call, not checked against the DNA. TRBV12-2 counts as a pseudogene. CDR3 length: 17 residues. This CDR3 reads CASRLACGLGDTYEQYF. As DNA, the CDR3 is TGTGCAAGTCGCTTAGCGTGCGGACTAGGGGATACCTACGAGCAGTACTTC.

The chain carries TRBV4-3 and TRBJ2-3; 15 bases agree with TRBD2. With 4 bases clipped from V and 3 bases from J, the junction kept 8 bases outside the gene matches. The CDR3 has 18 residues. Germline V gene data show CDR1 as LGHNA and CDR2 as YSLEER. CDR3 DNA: TGCGCCAGCAGCCCCCACGGGACTAGCGGGAGGAGAACAGATACGCAGTATTTT. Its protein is CASSPHGTSGRRTDTQYF.

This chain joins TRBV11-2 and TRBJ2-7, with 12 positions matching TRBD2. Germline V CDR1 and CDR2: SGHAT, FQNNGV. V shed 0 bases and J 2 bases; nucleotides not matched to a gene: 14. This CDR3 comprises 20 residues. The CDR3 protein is CASSLDRARRGLAGTYEQYF. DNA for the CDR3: TGTGCCAGCAGCTTAGATCGGGCCAGGAGAGGACTAGCGGGAACCTACGAGCAGTACTTC.

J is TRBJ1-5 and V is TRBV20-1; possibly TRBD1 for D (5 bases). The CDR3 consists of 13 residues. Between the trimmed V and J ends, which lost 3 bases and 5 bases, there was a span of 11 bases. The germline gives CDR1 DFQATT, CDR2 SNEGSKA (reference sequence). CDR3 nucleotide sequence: TGCAGTGCTAGTAAGGGGCTGGATCAGCCCCAGCATTTT. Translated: CSASKGLDQPQHF.

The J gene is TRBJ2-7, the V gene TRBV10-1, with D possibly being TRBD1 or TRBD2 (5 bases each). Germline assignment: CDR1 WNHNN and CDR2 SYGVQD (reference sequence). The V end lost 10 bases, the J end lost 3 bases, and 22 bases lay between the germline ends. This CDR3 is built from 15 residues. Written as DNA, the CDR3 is TGCGCCACCAGGGACCCCGGGACCATCCTCTACGAGCAGTACTTC. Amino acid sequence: CATRDPGTILYEQYF.

The CDR3 DNA is TGTGCCAGCAGTATCGACAGGGGGGATCACTATGGCTACACCTTC. Amino acid sequence: CASSIDRGDHYGYTF. The chain carries TRBV27 and TRBJ1-2; TRBD1 aligns across 9 bases. The CDR3 is 15 amino acids. V dropped 5 bases and J dropped 3; count of bases not matched to a gene: 7. CDR1 and CDR2 (germline): MNHEY, SMNVEV (reference sequence).

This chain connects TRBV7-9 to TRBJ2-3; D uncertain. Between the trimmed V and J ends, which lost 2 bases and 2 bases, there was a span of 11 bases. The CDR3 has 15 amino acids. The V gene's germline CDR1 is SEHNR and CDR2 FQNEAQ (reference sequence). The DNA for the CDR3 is TGTGCCAGCAGCTTAATGAGGACCTACACAGATACGCAGTATTTT. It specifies CASSLMRTYTDTQYF.

CDR3 sequence reads: CAWSPAPGAQETQYF. For the CDR3, the DNA is TGTGCCTGGAGTCCAGCTCCGGGTGCGCAAGAGACCCAGTACTTC. The chain has TRBV30 and TRBJ2-5; D ambiguous. CDR1 and CDR2 (germline): GTSNPN, SVGIG (reference sequence). This CDR3 spans 15 amino acids. Trimming pared 2 bases from V and 2 bases from J, leaving 15 bases between.

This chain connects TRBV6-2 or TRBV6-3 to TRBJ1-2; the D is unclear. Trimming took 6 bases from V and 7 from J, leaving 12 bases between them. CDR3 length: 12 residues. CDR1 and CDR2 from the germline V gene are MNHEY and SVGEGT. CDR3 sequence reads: CASSNRSPGYTF. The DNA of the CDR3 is TGTGCCAGCAGCAACCGAAGCCCTGGCTACACCTTC.

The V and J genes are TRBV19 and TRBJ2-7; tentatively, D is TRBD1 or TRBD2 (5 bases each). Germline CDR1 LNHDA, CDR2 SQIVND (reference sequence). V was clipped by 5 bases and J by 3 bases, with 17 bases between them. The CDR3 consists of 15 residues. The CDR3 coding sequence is TGTGCCAGTAGTCAGGGAGCCACGGCTAACTACGAGCAGTACTTC. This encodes CASSQGATANYEQYF.